The 26 T cell receptor beta chains reported below all come from one sample, sequenced in a study of early T cells in non-severe SARS-CoV-2 infection. TCRdb processed the 5' RACE reads anew with MiXCR; each CDR3 protein has one entry. Of 55,000 or so distinct CDR3 sequences listed, about 12% were seen once; the top ten hold around 1.4%. The sample taken for sequencing was whole blood. The receptors were sampled from an adult who was a healthcare worker with PCR-confirmed SARS-CoV-2 infection or an uninfected control (not recorded which).

This clonotype has just a few counts. This chain links TRBV4-3 with TRBJ2-7; 10 nucleotides match TRBD1. V shed 0 bases and J 3 bases; nucleotides not matched to a gene: 2. CDR3 size: 15 residues. Germline loops: CDR1 LGHNA, CDR2 YSLEER. CDR3 in DNA: TGCGCCAGCAGCCAAGAGGGGACAGGGGACTACGAGCAGTACTTC. Its protein product is CASSQEGTGDYEQYF.

This clonotype was seen at least ten times. The chain has TRBV7-9 and TRBJ2-2; weak D call: TRBD2 (6 bases). V lost 5 bases and J 6 bases, leaving 10 bases between the germline ends. Germline CDR1 and CDR2: SEHNR and FQNEAQ (reference sequence). This CDR3 region has 13 residues. CDR3 DNA sequence: TGTGCCAGCAGCCGGGGAGGCTCCGGGGAGCTGTTTTTT. Protein: CASSRGGSGELFF.

V is TRBV5-8 and J is TRBJ1-1; tentative D call: TRBD1 (5 bases). V was shortened by 0 bases and J by 4 bases, with 13 bases between the two germline ends. The CDR3 consists of 15 residues. Germline V lookup: CDR1 SGHTS, CDR2 YDEGEE. Written as DNA, the CDR3 is TGTGCCAGCAGCTTGGAAGGGGCCGTGGCCACTGAAGCTTTCTTT. It codes for CASSLEGAVATEAFF.

V gene TRBV7-2 combines with J gene TRBJ1-3; a weak D match, TRBD1 (5 bases). The germline V and J ends were trimmed by 5 bases and 0 bases, with 17 bases remaining between them. The CDR3 extends over 17 amino acids. The germline V gene encodes CDR1 SGHTA and CDR2 FQGNSA. Here the CDR3 DNA reads TGTGCCAGCAGCGGATACAGGAGACCCCGCTCTGGAAACACCATATATTTT. It encodes CASSGYRRPRSGNTIYF.

This sequence joins TRBV5-1 and TRBJ2-7, with 8 bases fitting TRBD1. Germline V CDR1 and CDR2: SGHRS, YFSETQ. V was clipped by 6 bases and J by 6 bases; unmatched bases: 14. The CDR3 loop spans 15 amino acids. The CDR3 DNA is TGCGCCAGCACCCCGTCGGGACAGGCCATCTCCGAGCAGTACTTC. Amino acids: CASTPSGQAISEQYF.

This clonotype was counted a few times. The chain couples TRBV20-1 to TRBJ2-5; 7 nucleotides align to TRBD2. The length of the CDR3 is 15 residues. After removal of 3 bases from V and 4 bases from J, the junction contained 11 bases not matched to a gene. Germline values: CDR1 DFQATT, CDR2 SNEGSKA (reference sequence). The CDR3 coding sequence is TGCAGTGCTAGCGCCCAAGCGGGGTCCGCAGAGACCCAGTACTTC. Residues: CSASAQAGSAETQYF.

This clonotype was picked up one time. V usage is TRBV10-2 and J usage is TRBJ2-1; 13 positions match TRBD2. The CDR3 is 20 residues long. Germline CDR1 WSHSY, CDR2 SAAADI. V shed 2 bases, J shed 0 bases, and the junction held 10 bases outside the gene matches. This CDR3 is CASSEPFGTSGVSSYNEQFF. Here the CDR3 DNA reads TGCGCCAGCAGTGAGCCGTTCGGGACTAGCGGGGTAAGCTCCTACAATGAGCAGTTCTTC.

This clonotype was counted many times. The chain recombines TRBV5-5 with TRBJ1-1; D unclear. Trimming removed 0 bases at V and 1 base at J, with 4 bases between. The germline gives CDR1 SGHKS, CDR2 YYEKEE (reference sequence). The CDR3 has 13 residues. The CDR3 sequence: CASSLGRNTEAFF. DNA of the CDR3: TGTGCCAGCAGCTTGGGCCGGAACACTGAAGCTTTCTTT. Full variable domain (outside the CDR3, taken from reference TRBV5-5 and TRBJ1-1): DAGVTQSPTHLIKTRGQQVTLRCSPISGHKSVSWYQQVLGQGPQFIFQYYEKEERGRGNFPDRFSARQFPNYSSELNVNALLLGDSALYLCASSLGRNTEAFFGQGTRLTVV.

Ten or more counts support this clonotype. This chain joins TRBV12-5 and TRBJ1-5; 8 bases are a match to TRBD1. Germline loops: CDR1 LGHNT, CDR2 FRNRAP. V lost 7 bases and J lost 7; bases outside the gene matches: 6. There are 13 residues in the CDR3. DNA for the CDR3: TGTGCTAGTGAAGGGGCAGGGGGCCAGCCCCAGCATTTT. Protein sequence: CASEGAGGQPQHF.

This clonotype was observed at least ten times. The rearrangement uses TRBV20-1 and TRBJ1-2; 10 nucleotides agree with TRBD1. Trimming cost V 3 bases and J 2 bases; bases outside gene matches: 0. The CDR3 is made up of 13 amino acids. Per the germline V gene, CDR1 is DFQATT and CDR2 is SNEGSKA (reference sequence). The CDR3 region has the DNA TGCAGTGCTAGGGGACAGGGGAACTATGGCTACACCTTC. Its protein product is CSARGQGNYGYTF.

For this clonotype: The junction departs from the called germline gene at one end, perhaps through a read error. The V gene is TRBV15, the J gene TRBJ2-1; 8 nucleotides line up with TRBD2. CDR3 length equals 16 residues. Per germline, CDR1 LNHNV and CDR2 YYDKDF (reference sequence). In nucleotides, the CDR3 is TGTGCCACCAGCAGAGATAAGGCGGGGGGCCAGGATGAGCAGCTCTTC. Translating gives CATSRDKAGGQDEQLF.

This clonotype was detected ten times or more. The chain links TRBV6-2 or TRBV6-3 to TRBJ1-5; D might be TRBD1 (5 bases). Germline lookup yields CDR1 MNHEY and CDR2 SVGEGT. CDR3 size: 13 residues. Between the trimmed V and J ends, which lost 6 bases and 3 bases, there was a span of 9 bases. The CDR3, as DNA: TGTGCCAGCAGGGACACTCACAATCAGCCCCAGCATTTT. Encoded protein: CASRDTHNQPQHF.

This CDR3 is CASSVDAAPIFFSYEQYF. DNA for the CDR3: TGTGCCAGCAGCGTAGACGCAGCCCCGATATTCTTCTCCTACGAGCAGTACTTC. The chain couples TRBV9 to TRBJ2-7; D gene uncertain. The germline V gene has CDR1 SGDLS and CDR2 YYNGEE. V dropped 0 bases and J dropped 0 bases, with 19 bases sitting between them. The CDR3 length is 18 residues.

CDR3 in DNA: TGTGCCAGCAGCCCTCATTTTGGTGAATTCGGGACCCAGTACTTC. Translation gives CASSPHFGEFGTQYF. V is TRBV7-9 and J is TRBJ2-5; D ambiguous. CDR1 is SEHNR, CDR2 FQNEAQ, per germline (reference sequence). There are 15 residues in the CDR3. V was trimmed by 5 bases and J by 7 bases, leaving 20 bases between them.

This chain links TRBV29-1 with TRBJ2-7; the D gene is possibly TRBD1 (6 bases). Germline CDR1 is SQVTM and CDR2 is ANQGSEA. V lost 7 bases to trimming and J lost 2 bases, with 15 bases between them. This CDR3 contains 13 residues. The CDR3 sequence: CSALGADTYEQYF. The DNA for the CDR3 is TGCAGCGCCCTGGGGGCGGACACCTACGAGCAGTACTTC.

The CDR3 is CASSQDQGVGEDTEAFF. The CDR3, as DNA: TGTGCCAGCAGCCAAGATCAAGGAGTGGGAGAGGACACTGAAGCTTTCTTT. The genes are TRBV14 and TRBJ1-1; D uncertain. Looked up from germline, CDR1 is SGHDN and CDR2 is FVKESK. This CDR3 spans 17 amino acids. V lost 0 bases to trimming and J lost 3 bases, with 17 bases between them.

This clonotype was counted between two and nine times. The chain combines TRBV7-9 with TRBJ1-2, with a possible D match to TRBD1 (5 bases). From germline, CDR1 is SEHNR and CDR2 FQNEAQ (reference sequence). The CDR3 has 15 amino acids. V was pared by 0 bases and J by 8 bases, with 16 bases between. This CDR3 is CASSLAGEGRSGYTF. DNA for the CDR3: TGTGCCAGCAGCTTAGCGGGAGAGGGACGGTCCGGCTACACCTTC.

This clonotype was seen more than once but under ten times. The chain recombines TRBV4-2 with TRBJ2-3; D gene uncertain. V lost 0 bases and J 0 bases, leaving 4 bases between the germline ends. Germline V gene data show CDR1 as LGHNA and CDR2 as YNFKEQ. The length of the CDR3 is 14 residues. CDR3 DNA sequence: TGTGCCAGCAGCCAAGATCCTAGCACAGATACGCAGTATTTT. Protein product: CASSQDPSTDTQYF.

The chain is built from TRBV20-1 and TRBJ2-5, with D perhaps assigned TRBD1 or TRBD2 (6 bases each). The CDR3 contains 14 residues. Between the trimmed V and J ends, which lost 6 bases and 5 bases, there was a span of 19 bases. Germline V gene data show CDR1 as DFQATT and CDR2 as SNEGSKA (reference sequence). CDR3 region: CSAHEGGRWETQYF. The CDR3 bases are TGCAGTGCACACGAGGGGGGAAGGTGGGAGACCCAGTACTTC.

As DNA, the CDR3 is TGTGCCAGCAGTCCCCGGACAGGGTATTTTAATGAGCAGTTCTTC. Translating it yields CASSPRTGYFNEQFF. The V call is TRBV28, the J call TRBJ2-1; 8 bases are a match to TRBD1. The J segment lost 7 bases and the V segment lost 5 bases, leaving 10 bases of the junction unmatched. From germline, CDR1 is MDHEN and CDR2 SYDVKM. CDR3 size: 15 residues.

Many counts were recorded for this clonotype. This CDR3 is CASSLALITDRGGGYTF. In nucleotides, the CDR3 is TGCGCCAGCAGCTTGGCCCTAATTACGGACAGGGGTGGTGGCTACACCTTC. V usage is TRBV5-1 and J usage is TRBJ1-2, with 9 nucleotides matching TRBD1. Trimming cost V 0 bases and J 7 bases; bases outside gene matches: 13. The CDR3 extends over 17 amino acids. The V gene's germline CDR1 is SGHRS and CDR2 YFSETQ. The complete variable domain, with remaining parts taken from reference TRBV5-1 and TRBJ1-2, reads KAGVTQTPRYLIKTRGQQVTLSCSPISGHRSVSWYQQTPGQGLQFLFEYFSETQRNKGNFPGRFSGRQFSNSRSEMNVSTLELGDSALYLCASSLALITDRGGGYTFGSGTRLTVV.

In this sample, this clonotype turned up a few times. J is TRBJ2-1 and V is TRBV2; 7 bases match TRBD1. This CDR3 region has 16 residues. The germline CDR1 and CDR2 sequences are SNHLY and FYNNEI. The trim removed 1 base at V and 1 base at J, leaving 4 bases unmatched. CDR3 protein: CASSEGQGVSYNEQFF. In DNA form, the CDR3 reads TGTGCCAGCAGTGAAGGACAGGGAGTATCCTACAATGAGCAGTTCTTC.

This clonotype was seen a few times. The rearrangement links TRBV20-1 to TRBJ2-3, with D perhaps being TRBD1 or TRBD2 (6 bases each). The CDR3 is made up of 14 amino acids. V was clipped by 6 bases and J by 2 bases, with 15 bases between them. Germline V gives CDR1 DFQATT, CDR2 SNEGSKA (reference sequence). The DNA for the CDR3 is TGCAGTGCCCCGGACCGGGGGCCCACAGATACGCAGTATTTT. Translated, it gives CSAPDRGPTDTQYF.

The V and J genes are TRBV11-1 and TRBJ2-3, with unresolved D. V was shortened by 5 bases and J by 2 bases, with 11 bases between the two germline ends. Per germline, CDR1 SGHAT and CDR2 FQDESV (reference sequence). The CDR3 totals 14 residues. The CDR3 here is CASSPGGPTDTQYF. CDR3 DNA: TGTGCCAGCAGCCCAGGTGGACCCACAGATACGCAGTATTTT.

This clonotype was counted a single time. The V call is TRBV7-9, the J call TRBJ2-1; D may be TRBD1 (5 bases). CDR1 and CDR2 from the germline V gene are SEHNR and FQNEAQ (reference sequence). The length of the CDR3 is 16 residues. With 4 bases removed from V and 6 bases from J, the gap between germline ends came to 19 bases. CDR3 sequence: CASSSPYSARGNEQFF. The CDR3 coding sequence is TGTGCCAGCAGCTCCCCTTACTCGGCTAGGGGCAATGAGCAGTTCTTC. Combining the CDR3 with reference TRBV7-9 and TRBJ2-1 gives the whole variable domain DTGVSQNPRHKITKRGQNVTFRCDPISEHNRLYWYRQTLGQGPEFLTYFQNEAQLEKSRLLSDRFSAERPKGSFSTLEIQRTEQGDSAMYLCASSSPYSARGNEQFFGPGTRLTVL.

The V gene is TRBV25-1, the J gene TRBJ1-5; D gene ambiguous. This CDR3 spans 14 amino acids. V dropped 4 bases and J dropped 0 bases, with 7 bases sitting between them. Germline CDR1 and CDR2: MGHDK and SYGVNS. CDR3 protein: CASSGVHSNQPQHF. The CDR3 DNA follows: TGTGCCAGCAGTGGGGTGCATAGCAATCAGCCCCAGCATTTT.